This T cell receptor (beta chain) was sequenced during a study of T cells expressing NK-cell markers. Study-wide results and limits: Top CD8+ clonotypes included the dominant CD3+CD56+NKG2C+ clonotypes in roughly 6 donors.

With the 5' RACE reads reprocessed, TCRdb shows one record per CDR3 protein and no DNA. Reported are about 8,000 distinct CDR3 sequences; the ten largest clones contain less than 11%. Turning to this clonotype: The antigen remains unidentified.

This CDR3 region has 17 residues. CDR1 and CDR2 from the germline V gene are SGDLS and YYNGEE. The source is a man in his late teens or twenties in good health. The sample comprised blood T cells: a sorted CD56 or NKG2C T cell subset, CD4+ or CD8+ T cells, or bulk PBMC T cells (not recorded which). The J gene is TRBJ2-7, the V gene TRBV9. The CDR3 region is CASSASILVRSSYEQYF.